This TCR beta chain originates from a study of somatic mutations in cytotoxic T cells in rheumatoid arthritis. Trimming shortened V by 8 bases and J by 1 base, and 10 bases separated the two germline ends. Germline CDR1 is MGHRA and CDR2 is YSYEKL. CDR3 length: 13 residues. A remark on this clone: Its antigen is unidentified.

Method: immunoSEQ multiplex PCR; TCRdb's copy keeps in-frame clones and lacks some. This sample yields 15,000 to 20,000 clones, of which about 81% are seen a single time; about an eighth belongs to the top ten. Findings and limits, study-wide: It was found that CD8+ T-cell clonality in rheumatoid arthritis patients did not differ significantly from that in age-matched healthy controls.

Sequenced sample: CD8+ T cells sorted from blood. This chain joins TRBV4-1 and TRBJ2-3, with D perhaps given as TRBD1 or TRBD2 (5 bases each). The clonotype originates from an adult with rheumatoid arthritis. In DNA, the CDR3 is TGCGCCAGCGGGGCGAGGGGCACAGATACGCAGTATTTT. Protein: CASGARGTDTQYF.